The 22 T cell receptor beta chains in this list originate from one sample, sequenced in a study of beta chain features in type 1 diabetes. Sequencing targeted expressed TCRB transcripts, as all isolated RNA had been reverse transcribed. Here immunoSEQ multiplex PCR was the method, and the copy in TCRdb shows in-frame clones only, minus some. The repertoire has approximately 330,000 clones, 9.5% to 11% of them found once; the top ten carry 0.015%. The sample taken for sequencing was naive CD4+ T cells from blood. All receptors come from a woman younger than 45 in good health.

The rearrangement joins TRBV27 to TRBJ2-1; a weak D match, TRBD2 (6 bases). The germline V gene has CDR1 MNHEY and CDR2 SMNVEV (reference sequence). V lost 2 bases, J lost 0 bases, and 11 bases lay in between. The CDR3 spans 16 residues. The CDR3 DNA reads as TGTGCCAGCAGTTTAACGGACGGGAGCTCCTACAATGAGCAGTTCTTC. Translation: CASSLTDGSSYNEQFF.

The chain joins TRBV14 to TRBJ2-1, with D perhaps matching TRBD2 (6 bases). The CDR3 loop spans 14 amino acids. Between the trimmed V and J ends, which lost 4 bases and 6 bases, there was a span of 13 bases. The germline V gene encodes CDR1 SGHDN and CDR2 FVKESK. The chain's CDR3 is CASSPKRAANEQFF. The DNA of the CDR3 is TGTGCCAGCAGCCCCAAGCGGGCGGCCAATGAGCAGTTCTTC.

This sequence joins TRBV11-2 and TRBJ2-7; D uncertain. The V and J ends lost 1 base and 3 bases respectively, with 4 bases between them. The CDR3 is 12 amino acids. Germline assignment: CDR1 SGHAT and CDR2 FQNNGV. This CDR3 reads CASSLGDYEQYF. The CDR3 DNA sequence: TGTGCCAGCAGCTTAGGAGACTACGAGCAGTACTTC.

This chain links TRBV28 with TRBJ2-1, with no clear D. The CDR3 runs 14 residues. V was pared by 3 bases and J by 4 bases, with 10 bases between. The germline V gene has CDR1 MDHEN and CDR2 SYDVKM. The CDR3 is CASSFRALYNEQFF. CDR3 coding DNA: TGTGCCAGCAGTTTCCGAGCTTTATACAATGAGCAGTTCTTC.

This clone was seen only a few times. This rearrangement joins TRBV18 to TRBJ1-5; 7 bases line up with TRBD1. This CDR3 has 14 residues. Losses at the gene ends were 5 bases for V and 1 base for J; bases not matched to a gene: 2. Germline V gene sequence: CDR1 KGHSH, CDR2 LQKENI. This CDR3 reads CASSATGSNQPQHF. In DNA, the CDR3 is TGTGCCAGCTCAGCGACAGGGAGCAATCAGCCCCAGCATTTT.

The sample holds a few counts of this clone. This sequence joins TRBV23-1 and TRBJ2-6; D gene ambiguous. TRBV23-1 is identified as an open reading frame with a role that is uncertain. CDR3 size: 14 residues. The ends were cut back, 5 bases at V and 5 bases at J, with 10 bases in the middle. CDR3 in DNA: TGCGCCAGCAGTGAGATTGCGAGGGCCAACGTCCTGACTTTC. Its translation: CASSEIARANVLTF.

This chain links TRBV30 with TRBJ1-2, with TRBD1 matching 8 bases. The trim removed 0 bases at V and 8 bases at J, leaving 5 bases unmatched. The CDR3 covers 13 residues. CDR1 GTSNPN and CDR2 SVGIG come from the germline V gene (reference sequence). CDR3 region: CAWSVPGGRGYTF. The CDR3 bases are TGTGCCTGGAGTGTACCAGGGGGCAGGGGCTACACCTTC.

The V call is TRBV28, the J call TRBJ2-1; 9 nucleotides agree with TRBD2. The germline V gene encodes CDR1 MDHEN and CDR2 SYDVKM. The V segment lost 6 bases and the J segment 7 bases; nucleotides outside the gene matches: 7. CDR3 length equals 14 residues. CDR3 DNA sequence: TGTGCCAGCAGCCTAGCGGGATCCAGAAATGAGCAGTTCTTC. Translation gives CASSLAGSRNEQFF.

The chain employs TRBV27 and TRBJ1-1; D might be TRBD1 (5 bases). The CDR3 covers 13 residues. Trimming left V 3 bases short and J 4 bases short, with 9 bases between. CDR1 and CDR2 from the germline V gene are MNHEY and SMNVEV (reference sequence). The CDR3 DNA is TGTGCCAGCAGTTTTGGGGCGGCCACTGAAGCTTTCTTT. Encoded protein: CASSFGAATEAFF.

This chain links TRBV30 with TRBJ2-1; D possibly corresponds to TRBD2 (7 bases). Between the trimmed V and J ends, which lost 2 bases and 15 bases, there was a span of 17 bases. The CDR3 runs to 12 residues. Germline assignment: CDR1 GTSNPN and CDR2 SVGIG (reference sequence). The CDR3 protein is CAWSSTRRGLFF. CDR3 bases: TGTGCCTGGAGTTCCACTCGGCGGGGGCTGTTCTTC.

The chain has TRBV19 and TRBJ2-1; 11 bases map to TRBD2. The CDR3 length is 21 residues. J was trimmed by 4 bases and V by 2 bases; bases with no gene match: 19. CDR1 is LNHDA, CDR2 SQIVND, per germline (reference sequence). CDR3 amino acids: CASSITGMGLAVNSRYNEQFF. The CDR3, as DNA: TGTGCCAGTAGTATAACCGGAATGGGACTAGCGGTGAACAGTCGATACAATGAGCAGTTCTTC.

This chain joins TRBV11-3 and TRBJ2-1; 12 bases match TRBD2. The CDR3 is made up of 17 amino acids. Germline-derived CDR1 and CDR2 are SGHNT and YENEEA. J gave up 7 bases and V 0 bases, and 7 bases lay outside the gene matches. The CDR3 here is CASSLEVTSGSRNEQFF. The CDR3 DNA is TGTGCCAGCAGCTTAGAGGTGACTAGCGGGAGTCGGAATGAGCAGTTCTTC.

This clone was seen a few times. V gene TRBV10-3 combines with J gene TRBJ2-2; 8 nucleotides line up with TRBD1. CDR1 ENHRY and CDR2 SYGVKD come from the germline V gene. Trimming removed 10 bases from V and 1 base from J; junction bases left unmatched: 5. CDR3 size: 14 residues. The CDR3 protein is CASTGQENTGELFF. The CDR3 bases are TGTGCCAGTACGGGACAGGAGAACACCGGGGAGCTGTTTTTT.

This clone was observed a few times. CDR3 bases: TGTGCCAGCAGTGAAGGAGGGCGGACAGTATACAATGAGCAGTTCTTC. Amino acids: CASSEGGRTVYNEQFF. The chain carries TRBV6-1 and TRBJ2-1, with a possible D match to TRBD1 (6 bases). Between the trimmed V and J ends, which lost 1 base and 4 bases, there was a span of 14 bases. This CDR3 has 16 residues. CDR1 and CDR2 (germline): MNHNS, SASEGT.

This chain joins TRBV7-6 and TRBJ2-3; the match to TRBD2 covers 8 bases. The CDR3 has 15 amino acids. V dropped 5 bases and J dropped 4; count of bases not matched to a gene: 8. Germline CDR1 and CDR2: SGHVS and FNYEAQ. CDR3 in DNA: TGTGCCAGCAGCGCCCTGAGCGGGAGCGCAGATACGCAGTATTTT. As protein: CASSALSGSADTQYF.

This clone was seen a handful of times. This CDR3 is CASSNSGYYEQYF. The CDR3 DNA reads as TGTGCCAGCTCCAACTCAGGGTACTACGAGCAGTACTTC. The V gene is TRBV28, the J gene TRBJ2-7; D is possibly TRBD1 (5 bases). Trimming removed 8 bases at V and 3 bases at J, with 14 bases between. The germline CDR1 and CDR2 sequences are MDHEN and SYDVKM. This CDR3 comprises 13 residues.

This clone was detected a few times. This chain uses TRBV28 with TRBJ2-1, with 9 bases that match TRBD2. The germline V gene encodes CDR1 MDHEN and CDR2 SYDVKM. The CDR3 length is 16 residues. V dropped 5 bases and J dropped 6; count of bases not matched to a gene: 11. CDR3 DNA sequence: TGTGCCAGCAGTCTACCGGGACTAGCCGGCACCAATGAGCAGTTCTTC. It codes for CASSLPGLAGTNEQFF.

There are a few counts of this clone. The junction shows a germline mismatch at one end, possibly a read error. The chain combines TRBV7-7 with TRBJ2-1, with TRBD2 matching 8 bases. The CDR3 extends over 14 amino acids. Germline-derived CDR1 and CDR2 are SSHAT and FNYEAQ (reference sequence). The CDR3 DNA reads TGTGCTAGCAGCGTCGGACTAGCCCGCGATGAGCAGTTCTTC. Protein product: CASSVGLARDEQFF.

This chain uses TRBV19 with TRBJ2-7; 11 nucleotides match TRBD2. Looked up from germline, CDR1 is LNHDA and CDR2 is SQIVND (reference sequence). The CDR3 runs 15 residues. V lost 3 bases and J lost 0; bases outside the gene matches: 1. The CDR3 loop is CASSILAGGSYEQYF. The CDR3 bases are TGTGCCAGTAGTATTCTAGCGGGAGGCTCCTACGAGCAGTACTTC.

V and J are TRBV10-3 and TRBJ2-1; 7 positions agree with TRBD2. The CDR3 sequence is 17 residues long. The J segment lost 7 bases and the V segment lost 3 bases, leaving 15 bases of the junction unmatched. Germline-derived CDR1 and CDR2 are ENHRY and SYGVKD. CDR3 nucleotide sequence: TGTGCCATCAGTGAAGGCGGTGGGATAGCGGGCCGGAATGAGCAGTTCTTC. It translates to CAISEGGGIAGRNEQFF.

CDR3 nucleotides: TGTGCCAGCAGTTACTCACTAGCGGGAGATTCCGAGCAGTACTTC. It encodes CASSYSLAGDSEQYF. The V call is TRBV6-5, the J call TRBJ2-7, with 11 nucleotides matching TRBD2. V lost 0 bases and J lost 6; bases outside the gene matches: 4. Germline V lookup: CDR1 MNHEY, CDR2 SVGAGI. CDR3 length equals 15 residues.

The chain is built from TRBV5-1 and TRBJ2-7; 9 nucleotides line up with TRBD1. Germline CDR1 SGHRS, CDR2 YFSETQ. The V segment lost 4 bases and the J segment 7 bases; nucleotides outside the gene matches: 12. There are 15 residues in the CDR3. In DNA, the CDR3 is TGCGCCAGCAGCGGACAATGGGACAGGGCCGGTGAGCAGTACTTC. Its protein is CASSGQWDRAGEQYF. The complete variable domain, with remaining parts taken from reference TRBV5-1 and TRBJ2-7, reads KAGVTQTPRYLIKTRGQQVTLSCSPISGHRSVSWYQQTPGQGLQFLFEYFSETQRNKGNFPGRFSGRQFSNSRSEMNVSTLELGDSALYLCASSGQWDRAGEQYFGPGTRLTVT.